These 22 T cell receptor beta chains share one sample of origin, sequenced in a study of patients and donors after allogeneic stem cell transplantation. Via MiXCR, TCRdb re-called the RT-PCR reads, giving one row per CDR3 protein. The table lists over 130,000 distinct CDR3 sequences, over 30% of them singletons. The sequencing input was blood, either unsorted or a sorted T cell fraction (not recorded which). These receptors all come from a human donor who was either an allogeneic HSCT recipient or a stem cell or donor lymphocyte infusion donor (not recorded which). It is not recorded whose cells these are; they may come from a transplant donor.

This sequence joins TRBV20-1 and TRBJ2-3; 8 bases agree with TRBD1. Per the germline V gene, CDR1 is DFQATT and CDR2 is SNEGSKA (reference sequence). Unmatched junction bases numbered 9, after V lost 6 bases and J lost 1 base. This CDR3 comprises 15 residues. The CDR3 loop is CSAPPQGAGTDTQYF. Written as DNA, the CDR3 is TGCAGTGCACCTCCCCAGGGGGCCGGCACAGATACGCAGTATTTT.

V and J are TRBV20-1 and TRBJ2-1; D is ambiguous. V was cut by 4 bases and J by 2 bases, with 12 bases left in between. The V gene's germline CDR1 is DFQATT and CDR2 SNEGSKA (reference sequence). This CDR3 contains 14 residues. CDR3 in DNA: TGCAGTGCTAATTCTGGACGGACCTACAATGAGCAGTTCTTC. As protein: CSANSGRTYNEQFF.

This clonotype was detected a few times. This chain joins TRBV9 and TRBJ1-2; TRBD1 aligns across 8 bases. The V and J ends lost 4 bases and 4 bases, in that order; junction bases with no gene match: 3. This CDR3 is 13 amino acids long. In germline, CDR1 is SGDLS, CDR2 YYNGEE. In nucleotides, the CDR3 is TGTGCCAGCAGCCGGACAGGGCGCTATGGCTACACCTTC. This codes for CASSRTGRYGYTF.

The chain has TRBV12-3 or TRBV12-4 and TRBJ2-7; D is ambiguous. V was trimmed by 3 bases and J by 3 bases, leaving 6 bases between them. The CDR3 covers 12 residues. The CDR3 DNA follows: TGTGCCAGCAGTTTCGAGGACTACGAGCAGTACTTC. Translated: CASSFEDYEQYF.

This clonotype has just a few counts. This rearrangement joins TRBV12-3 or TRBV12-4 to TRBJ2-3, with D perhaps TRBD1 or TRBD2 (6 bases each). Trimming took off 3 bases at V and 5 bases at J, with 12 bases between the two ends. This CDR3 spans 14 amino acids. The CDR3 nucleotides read TGTGCCAGCAGTTTTTTAGGGGGGCGAGATACGCAGTATTTT. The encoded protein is CASSFLGGRDTQYF.

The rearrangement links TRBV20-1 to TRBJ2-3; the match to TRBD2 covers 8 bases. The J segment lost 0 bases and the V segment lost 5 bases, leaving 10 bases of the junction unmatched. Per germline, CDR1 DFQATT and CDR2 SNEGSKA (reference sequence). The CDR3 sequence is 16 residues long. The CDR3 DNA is TGCAGTGCTCGCCTTACTAGCGGCCCCAGCACAGATACGCAGTATTTT. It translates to CSARLTSGPSTDTQYF.

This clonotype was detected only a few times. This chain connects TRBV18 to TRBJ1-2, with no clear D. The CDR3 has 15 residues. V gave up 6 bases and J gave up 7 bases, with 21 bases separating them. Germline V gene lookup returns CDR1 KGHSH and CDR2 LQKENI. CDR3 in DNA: TGTGCCAGCTCCCCGGCTAAGCAATCTGGTGCTGGCTACACCTTC. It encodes CASSPAKQSGAGYTF.

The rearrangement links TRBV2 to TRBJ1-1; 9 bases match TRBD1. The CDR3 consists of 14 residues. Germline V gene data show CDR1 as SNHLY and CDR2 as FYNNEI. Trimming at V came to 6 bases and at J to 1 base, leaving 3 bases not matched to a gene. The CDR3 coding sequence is TGTGCCAGCAGCGACAGGGGGGGGAACACTGAAGCTTTCTTT. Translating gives CASSDRGGNTEAFF.

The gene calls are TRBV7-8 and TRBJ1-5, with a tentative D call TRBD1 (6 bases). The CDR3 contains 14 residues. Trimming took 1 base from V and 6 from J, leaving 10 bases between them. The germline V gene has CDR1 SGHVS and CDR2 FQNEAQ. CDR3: CASSLVTGSQPQHF. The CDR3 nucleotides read TGTGCCAGCAGCTTAGTTACAGGGTCTCAGCCCCAGCATTTT.

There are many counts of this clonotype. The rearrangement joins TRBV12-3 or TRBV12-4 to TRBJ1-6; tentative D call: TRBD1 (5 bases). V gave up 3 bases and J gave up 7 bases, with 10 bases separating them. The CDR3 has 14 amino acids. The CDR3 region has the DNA TGTGCCAGCAGTTTGCAGGGCCTAAATTCACCCCTCCACTTT. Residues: CASSLQGLNSPLHF.

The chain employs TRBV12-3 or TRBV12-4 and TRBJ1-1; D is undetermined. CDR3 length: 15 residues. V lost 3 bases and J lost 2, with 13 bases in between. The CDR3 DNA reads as TGTGCCAGCAGTTTGTCTGGTGGTCCTAACACTGAAGCTTTCTTT. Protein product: CASSLSGGPNTEAFF.

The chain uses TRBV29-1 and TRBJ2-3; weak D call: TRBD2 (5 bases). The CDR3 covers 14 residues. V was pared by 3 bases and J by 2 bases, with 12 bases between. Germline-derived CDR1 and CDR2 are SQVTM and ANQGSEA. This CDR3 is CSVDWLAYTDTQYF. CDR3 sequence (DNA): TGCAGCGTTGACTGGCTAGCCTACACAGATACGCAGTATTTT.

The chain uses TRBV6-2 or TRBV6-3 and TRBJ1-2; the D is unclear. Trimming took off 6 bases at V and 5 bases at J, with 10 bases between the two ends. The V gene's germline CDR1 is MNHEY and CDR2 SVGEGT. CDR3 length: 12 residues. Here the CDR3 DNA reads TGTGCCAGCAGCGACCCAGTATATGGCTACACCTTC. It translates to CASSDPVYGYTF.

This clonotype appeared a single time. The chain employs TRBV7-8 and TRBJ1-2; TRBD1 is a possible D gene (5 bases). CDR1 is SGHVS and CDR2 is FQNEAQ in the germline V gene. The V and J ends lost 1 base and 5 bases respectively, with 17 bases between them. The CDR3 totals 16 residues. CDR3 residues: CASSLGITGRYYGYTF. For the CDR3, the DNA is TGTGCCAGCAGCTTAGGAATAACAGGAAGGTATTATGGCTACACCTTC.

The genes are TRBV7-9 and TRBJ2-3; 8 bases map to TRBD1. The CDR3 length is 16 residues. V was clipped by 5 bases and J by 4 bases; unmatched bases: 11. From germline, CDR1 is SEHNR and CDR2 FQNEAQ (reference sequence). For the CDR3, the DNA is TGTGCCAGCAGCCTCCCAGGGGGCCCCCCCCCAGATACGCAGTATTTT. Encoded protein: CASSLPGGPPPDTQYF.

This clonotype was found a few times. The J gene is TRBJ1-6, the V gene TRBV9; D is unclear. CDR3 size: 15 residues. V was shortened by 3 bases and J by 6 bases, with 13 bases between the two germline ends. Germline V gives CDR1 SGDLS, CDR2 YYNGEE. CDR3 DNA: TGTGCCAGCAGCGAGTCTTCCTCAAGTAATTCACCCCTCCACTTT. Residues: CASSESSSSNSPLHF.

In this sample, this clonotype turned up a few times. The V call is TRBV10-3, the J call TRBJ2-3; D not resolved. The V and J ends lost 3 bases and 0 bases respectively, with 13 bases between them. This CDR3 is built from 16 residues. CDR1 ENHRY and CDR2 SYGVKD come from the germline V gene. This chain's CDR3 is CAISEQEPSSTDTQYF. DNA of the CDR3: TGTGCCATCAGTGAACAAGAGCCCTCTAGCACAGATACGCAGTATTTT.

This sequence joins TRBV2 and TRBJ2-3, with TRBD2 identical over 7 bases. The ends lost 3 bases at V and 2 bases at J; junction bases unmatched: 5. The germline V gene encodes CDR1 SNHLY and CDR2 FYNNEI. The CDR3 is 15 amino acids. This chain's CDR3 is CASSELAANTDTQYF. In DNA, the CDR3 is TGTGCCAGCAGTGAGCTAGCGGCTAACACAGATACGCAGTATTTT.

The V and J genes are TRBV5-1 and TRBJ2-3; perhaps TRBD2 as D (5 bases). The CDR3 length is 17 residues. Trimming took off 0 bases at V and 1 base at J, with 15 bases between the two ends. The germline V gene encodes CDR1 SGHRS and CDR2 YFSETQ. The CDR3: CASSLALASIGTDTQYF. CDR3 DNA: TGCGCCAGCAGCTTGGCCTTGGCTAGCATTGGCACAGATACGCAGTATTTT.

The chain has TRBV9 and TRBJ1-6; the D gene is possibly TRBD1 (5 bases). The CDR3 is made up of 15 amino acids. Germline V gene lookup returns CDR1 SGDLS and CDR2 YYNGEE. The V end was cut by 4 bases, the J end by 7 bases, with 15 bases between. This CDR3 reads CASSPLRGPNSPLHF. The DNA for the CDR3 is TGTGCCAGCAGCCCCTTGAGGGGACCCAATTCACCCCTCCACTTT.

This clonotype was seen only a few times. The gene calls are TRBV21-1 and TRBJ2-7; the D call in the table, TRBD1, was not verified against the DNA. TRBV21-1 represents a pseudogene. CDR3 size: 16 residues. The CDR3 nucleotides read TGTGCCAGCAGCAAAGAGGGGAGACGCGCAGGCTACGAGCAGTACTTC. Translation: CASSKEGRRAGYEQYF.

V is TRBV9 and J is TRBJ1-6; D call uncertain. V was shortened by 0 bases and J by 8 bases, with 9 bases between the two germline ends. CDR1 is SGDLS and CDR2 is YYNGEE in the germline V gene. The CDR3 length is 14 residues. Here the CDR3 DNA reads TGTGCCAGCAGCGTAGTGGGTTTGGATTCACCCCTCCACTTT. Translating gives CASSVVGLDSPLHF.